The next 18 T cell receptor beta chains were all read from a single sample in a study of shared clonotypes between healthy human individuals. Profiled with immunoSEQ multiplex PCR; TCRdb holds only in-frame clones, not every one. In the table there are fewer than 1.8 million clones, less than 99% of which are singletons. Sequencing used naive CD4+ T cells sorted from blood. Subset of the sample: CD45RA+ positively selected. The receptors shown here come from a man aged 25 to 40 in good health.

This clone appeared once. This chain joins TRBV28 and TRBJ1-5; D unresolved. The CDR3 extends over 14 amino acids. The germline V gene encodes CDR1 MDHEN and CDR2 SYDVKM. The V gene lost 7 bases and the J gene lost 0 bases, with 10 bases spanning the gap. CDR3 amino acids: CASISDYSNQPQHF. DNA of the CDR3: TGTGCCAGCATATCAGATTATAGCAATCAGCCCCAGCATTTT.

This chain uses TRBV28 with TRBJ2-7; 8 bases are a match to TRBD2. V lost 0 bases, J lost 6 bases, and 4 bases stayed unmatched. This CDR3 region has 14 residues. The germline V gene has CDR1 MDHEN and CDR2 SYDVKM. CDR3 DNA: TGTGCCAGCAGTTTATGGGACGGGGGGGCCGAGCAGTACTTC. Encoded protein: CASSLWDGGAEQYF.

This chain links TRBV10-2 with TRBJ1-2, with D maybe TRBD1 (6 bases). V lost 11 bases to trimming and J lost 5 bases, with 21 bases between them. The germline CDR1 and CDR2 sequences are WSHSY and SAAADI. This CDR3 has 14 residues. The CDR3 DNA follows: TGCGCCGCTGGAAAGGGGGACTCAACGTATGGCTACACCTTC. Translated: CAAGKGDSTYGYTF.

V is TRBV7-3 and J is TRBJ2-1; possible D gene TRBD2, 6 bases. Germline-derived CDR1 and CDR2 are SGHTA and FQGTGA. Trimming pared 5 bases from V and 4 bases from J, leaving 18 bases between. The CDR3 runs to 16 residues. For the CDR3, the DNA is TGTGCCAGCAGCCCCTGGGGGGAAGAGGGGTACAATGAGCAGTTCTTC. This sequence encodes CASSPWGEEGYNEQFF.

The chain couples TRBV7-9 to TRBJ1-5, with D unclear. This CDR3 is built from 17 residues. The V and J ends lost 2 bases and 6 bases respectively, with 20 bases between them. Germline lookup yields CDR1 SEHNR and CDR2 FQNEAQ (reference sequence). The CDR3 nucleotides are TGTGCCAGCAGCTTATTCCCCGGATCAGGCATAATTCAGCCCCAGCATTTT. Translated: CASSLFPGSGIIQPQHF.

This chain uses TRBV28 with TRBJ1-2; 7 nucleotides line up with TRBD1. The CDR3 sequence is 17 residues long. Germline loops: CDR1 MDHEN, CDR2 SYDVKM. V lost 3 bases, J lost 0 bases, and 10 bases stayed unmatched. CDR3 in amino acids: CASSLAQGLIANYGYTF. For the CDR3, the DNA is TGTGCCAGCAGTTTGGCACAGGGGTTGATCGCTAACTATGGCTACACCTTC.

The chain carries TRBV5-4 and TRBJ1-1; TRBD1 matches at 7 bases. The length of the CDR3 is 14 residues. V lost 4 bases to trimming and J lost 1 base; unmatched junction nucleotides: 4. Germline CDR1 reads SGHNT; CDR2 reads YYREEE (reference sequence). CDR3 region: CASSPRDRNTEAFF. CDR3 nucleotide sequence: TGTGCCAGCAGCCCGCGGGACAGGAACACTGAAGCTTTCTTT.

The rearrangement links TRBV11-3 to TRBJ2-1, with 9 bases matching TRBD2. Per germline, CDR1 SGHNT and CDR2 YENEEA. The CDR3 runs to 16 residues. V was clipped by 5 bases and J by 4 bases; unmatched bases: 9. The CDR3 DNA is TGTGCCAGCAGCCTTAGGTCTCTAGCGGGATACAATGAGCAGTTCTTC. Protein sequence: CASSLRSLAGYNEQFF.

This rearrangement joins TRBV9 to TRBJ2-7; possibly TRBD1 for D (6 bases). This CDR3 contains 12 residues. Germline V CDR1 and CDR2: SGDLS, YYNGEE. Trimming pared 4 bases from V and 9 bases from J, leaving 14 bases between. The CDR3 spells CASSPGERAQYF. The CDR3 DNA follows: TGTGCCAGCAGCCCAGGGGAGCGCGCGCAGTACTTC.

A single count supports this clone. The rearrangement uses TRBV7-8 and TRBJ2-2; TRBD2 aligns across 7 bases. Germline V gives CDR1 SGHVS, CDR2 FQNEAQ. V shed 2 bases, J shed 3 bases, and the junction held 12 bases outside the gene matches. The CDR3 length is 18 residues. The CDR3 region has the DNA TGTGCCAGCAGCTTAAGAGCTAACTTAGCGGGTTACACCGGGGAGCTGTTTTTT. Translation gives CASSLRANLAGYTGELFF. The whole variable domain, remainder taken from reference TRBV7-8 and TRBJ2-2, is GAGVSQSPRYKVAKRGQDVALRCDPISGHVSLFWYQQALGQGPEFLTYFQNEAQLDKSGLPSDRFFAERPEGSVSTLKIQRTQQEDSAVYLCASSLRANLAGYTGELFFGEGSRLTVL.

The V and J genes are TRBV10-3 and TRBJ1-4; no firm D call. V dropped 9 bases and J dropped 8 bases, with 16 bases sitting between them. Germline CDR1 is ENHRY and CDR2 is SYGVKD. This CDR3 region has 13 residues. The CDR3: CAMGPGSSEKLFF. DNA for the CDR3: TGTGCCATGGGCCCAGGTTCTTCCGAAAAACTGTTTTTT.

CDR3 nucleotide sequence: TGTGCCAGCAGAGGGACTGCGGCCTACGAGCAGTACTTC. This gives the protein CASRGTAAYEQYF. The chain joins TRBV6-1 to TRBJ2-7; maybe TRBD2 (6 bases). Between the trimmed V and J ends, which lost 6 bases and 2 bases, there was a span of 11 bases. Germline lookup yields CDR1 MNHNS and CDR2 SASEGT. The CDR3 consists of 13 residues.

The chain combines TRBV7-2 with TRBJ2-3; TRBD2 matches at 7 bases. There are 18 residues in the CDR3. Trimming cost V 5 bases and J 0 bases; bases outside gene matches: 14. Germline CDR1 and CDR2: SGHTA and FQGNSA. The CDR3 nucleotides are TGTGCCAGCAGCCCGAAGGGACTATATGACTCTAGCACAGATACGCAGTATTTT. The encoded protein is CASSPKGLYDSSTDTQYF. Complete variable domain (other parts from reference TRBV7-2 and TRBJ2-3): GAGVSQSPSNKVTEKGKDVELRCDPISGHTALYWYRQSLGQGLEFLIYFQGNSAPDKSGLPSDRFSAERTGGSVSTLTIQRTQQEDSAVYLCASSPKGLYDSSTDTQYFGPGTRLTVL.

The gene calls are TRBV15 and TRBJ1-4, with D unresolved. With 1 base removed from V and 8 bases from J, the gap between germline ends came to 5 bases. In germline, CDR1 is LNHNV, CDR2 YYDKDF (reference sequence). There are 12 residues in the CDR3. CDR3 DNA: TGTGCCACCAGCAGAGTAGTCGAAAAACTGTTTTTT. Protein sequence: CATSRVVEKLFF.

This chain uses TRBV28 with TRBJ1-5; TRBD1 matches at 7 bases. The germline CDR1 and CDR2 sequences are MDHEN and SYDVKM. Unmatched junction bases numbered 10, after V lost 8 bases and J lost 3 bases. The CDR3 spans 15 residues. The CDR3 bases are TGTGCCAGCGCTTTAGGGGGCGGCTACAATCAGCCCCAGCATTTT. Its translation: CASALGGGYNQPQHF.

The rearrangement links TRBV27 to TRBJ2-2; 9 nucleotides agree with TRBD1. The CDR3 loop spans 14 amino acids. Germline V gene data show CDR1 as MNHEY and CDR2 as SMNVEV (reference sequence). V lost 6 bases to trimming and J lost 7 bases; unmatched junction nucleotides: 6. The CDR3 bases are TGTGCCAGCAGCACGGACAGGGGCGGCGGGGAGCTGTTTTTT. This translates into CASSTDRGGGELFF.

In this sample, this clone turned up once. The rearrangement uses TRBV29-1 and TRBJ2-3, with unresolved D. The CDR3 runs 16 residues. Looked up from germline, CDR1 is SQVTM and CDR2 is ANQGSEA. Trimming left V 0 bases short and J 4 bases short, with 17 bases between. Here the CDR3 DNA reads TGCAGCGTTGAAGATCTGGGCCGCGCCGGGTCAGATACGCAGTATTTT. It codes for CSVEDLGRAGSDTQYF.

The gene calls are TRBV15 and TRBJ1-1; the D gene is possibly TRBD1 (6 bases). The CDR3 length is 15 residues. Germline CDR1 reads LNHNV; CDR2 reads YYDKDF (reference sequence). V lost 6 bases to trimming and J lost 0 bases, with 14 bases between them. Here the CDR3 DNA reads TGTGCCACCAGGCGGGGGCAGCTAATGAACACTGAAGCTTTCTTT. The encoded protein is CATRRGQLMNTEAFF.